Listed below are T cell receptor beta chains from one sample, sequenced in a study of vaccination and CD4 T cells after COVID-19. No antigens are known for them. TCRdb reprocessed the PCR reads via MiXCR and lists one record per CDR3 protein. This sample has roughly 13,000 distinct CDR3 sequences, with more than 55% found just once. The specimen sequenced was CD4+ T cells from blood, cultured in vitro. These receptors were collected from a human donor who had recovered from COVID-19. The CDR3 runs from the conserved cysteine through the conserved F or W. A D gene is named only where the DNA matches it firmly. For some rows the clone size is stated as once, few or many, or as a class when expanded; others skip it.

j_gene	v_gene	d_gene	abundance	CDR3aa	CDR3nt
TRBJ2-7	TRBV5-8	-	few	CASSLDQTYEQYF	TGTGCCAGCAGCTTGGATCAGACCTACGAGCAGTACTTC
TRBJ2-3	TRBV20-1	-	-	CSASPVTDTQYF	TGCAGTGCTAGTCCGGTCACAGATACGCAGTATTTT
TRBJ2-4	TRBV19	TRBD1	-	CASSLTGLDIQYF	TGTGCCAGTAGCCTGACAGGGTTAGACATTCAGTACTTC
TRBJ1-1	TRBV6-1	-	-	CASKGVNTEAFF	TGTGCCAGCAAAGGGGTGAACACTGAAGCTTTCTTT
TRBJ2-7	TRBV6-2/TRBV6-3	-	once	CASSYGTDSYEQYF	TGTGCCAGCAGTTACGGGACTGACTCCTACGAGCAGTACTTC
TRBJ1-1	TRBV28	-	-	CASRDRDTRNTEAFF	TGTGCCAGCAGAGATCGGGACACCCGAAACACTGAAGCTTTCTTT
TRBJ1-5	TRBV20-1	-	-	CSARGPPGGRTYSNQPQHF	TGCAGTGCTAGAGGGCCGCCGGGGGGACGTACATATAGCAATCAGCCCCAGCATTTT
TRBJ2-3	TRBV6-4	TRBD1	-	CASSDSGGADTQYF	TGTGCCAGCAGTGACTCAGGGGGCGCAGATACGCAGTATTTT
TRBJ2-7	TRBV15	-	-	CATSRDMRDPYEQYF	TGTGCCACCAGCAGAGATATGCGGGACCCCTACGAGCAGTACTTC
TRBJ2-2	TRBV21-1	-	-	CASSWPRDIGELFF	TGTGCCAGCAGCTGGCCCAGGGACATCGGGGAGCTGTTTTTT
TRBJ2-1	TRBV20-1	TRBD2	-	CSARDPAGPTNEQFF	TGCAGTGCTAGAGATCCAGCGGGACCGACGAATGAGCAGTTCTTC
TRBJ2-1	TRBV7-9	-	-	CASSPRGGSGRHNEQFF	TGTGCCAGCAGCCCCAGAGGGGGTAGCGGTAGACACAATGAGCAGTTCTTC
TRBJ1-2	TRBV19	-	-	CASTSPTPYGYTF	TGTGCCAGTACCTCGCCTACGCCCTATGGCTACACCTTC
TRBJ2-5	TRBV11-3	TRBD1	-	CASSPTGQPETQYF	TGTGCCAGCAGCCCGACGGGACAGCCAGAGACCCAGTACTTC
TRBJ1-5	TRBV19	TRBD1	large	CASSGRDRLQRPQHF	TGTGCCAGTAGTGGCCGGGACAGATTACAGCGGCCCCAGCATTTT
TRBJ1-5	TRBV6-1	-	-	CASSEPRYSNQPQHF	TGTGCCAGCAGTGAACCCCGTTATAGCAATCAGCCCCAGCATTTT
TRBJ1-1	TRBV18	-	-	CASSPHTSTEAFF	TGTGCCAGCTCACCACATACGTCCACTGAAGCTTTCTTT
TRBJ2-2	TRBV3-1	-	-	CASSQAGELFF	TGTGCCAGCAGCCAAGCCGGGGAGCTGTTTTTT
TRBJ2-2	TRBV7-8	-	-	CASSSAGITGELFF	TGTGCCAGCAGTTCCGCAGGAATCACCGGGGAGCTGTTTTTT
TRBJ1-5	TRBV10-3	-	-	CAISEANRDQPQHF	TGTGCCATCAGTGAGGCTAACAGGGATCAACCCCAGCATTTT
TRBJ2-5	TRBV20-1	TRBD2	-	CSASRASGDWGTQYF	TGCAGTGCTAGTCGGGCTAGCGGGGATTGGGGGACCCAGTACTTC
TRBJ1-6	TRBV20-1	TRBD1	-	CSARGDRDSPLHF	TGCAGTGCTAGGGGCGACAGGGATTCACCCCTCCACTTT
TRBJ1-5	TRBV28	-	-	CASSIRNQPQHF	TGTGCCAGCAGCATTCGTAATCAGCCCCAGCATTTT
TRBJ2-2	TRBV5-4	-	-	CASSSLRDNTGELFF	TGTGCCAGCAGCTCCCTGCGGGATAACACCGGGGAGCTGTTTTTT
TRBJ2-3	TRBV20-1	-	-	CSASLPGEVTDTQYF	TGCAGTGCTAGCCTCCCAGGTGAGGTCACAGATACGCAGTATTTT
TRBJ2-1	TRBV7-7	-	-	CASSLGGNLDEQFF	TGTGCTAGCAGCTTAGGCGGGAATCTAGATGAGCAGTTCTTC
TRBJ2-5	TRBV6-5	-	-	CASSSWSGDSQETQYF	TGTGCCAGCAGTTCCTGGTCGGGGGACTCCCAAGAGACCCAGTACTTC
TRBJ2-5	TRBV20-1	TRBD2	few	CSAAKEDSGSPRETQYF	TGCAGTGCTGCTAAGGAGGATAGCGGGAGTCCTCGAGAGACCCAGTACTTC
TRBJ2-3	TRBV18	TRBD2	medium-sized	CASSPYSSGGSDTQYF	TGTGCCAGCTCACCATATTCTAGCGGGGGTTCCGATACGCAGTATTTT
TRBJ2-3	TRBV6-1	TRBD2	-	CASSLQGLAGGADTQYF	TGTGCCAGCAGCCTTCAGGGACTAGCGGGAGGGGCAGATACGCAGTATTTT
TRBJ1-1	TRBV20-1	TRBD1	-	CSAISGTGTEAFF	TGCAGTGCTATTTCCGGGACAGGAACTGAAGCTTTCTTT
TRBJ2-2	TRBV6-1	TRBD1	-	CASSGQGRTGELFF	TGTGCCAGCTCTGGACAGGGGCGAACCGGGGAGCTGTTTTTT
TRBJ1-1	TRBV20-1	-	-	CSAWLGRGTEAFF	TGCAGTGCTTGGCTAGGGAGGGGAACTGAAGCTTTCTTT
TRBJ1-2	TRBV5-4	-	few	CASSPDRALWGYTF	TGTGCCAGCAGCCCGGACCGGGCCCTCTGGGGCTACACCTTC
TRBJ2-1	TRBV6-1	TRBD2	-	CASRGGVAGGFDEQFF	TGTGCCAGCAGAGGCGGGGTAGCGGGAGGGTTCGATGAGCAGTTCTTC
TRBJ2-2	TRBV5-8	-	-	CASSSGSSGELFF	TGTGCCAGCAGCTCCGGCTCTTCCGGGGAGCTGTTTTTT
TRBJ2-1	TRBV20-1	TRBD2	-	CSASMGLAAGVLLGEQFF	TGCAGTGCTAGCATGGGGCTTGCGGCGGGAGTGTTGTTAGGTGAGCAGTTCTTC
TRBJ1-5	TRBV5-1	TRBD1	-	CASSEGTGNQPQHF	TGCGCCAGCAGCGAGGGGACAGGCAATCAGCCCCAGCATTTT
TRBJ2-3	TRBV20-1	-	-	CSARRQGGGTDTQYF	TGCAGTGCTAGGAGACAGGGAGGTGGCACAGATACGCAGTATTTT
TRBJ1-1	TRBV2	-	-	CASSGGHPTQAEAFF	TGTGCCAGCAGTGGTGGTCACCCGACGCAGGCTGAAGCTTTCTTT
TRBJ1-2	TRBV7-9	-	-	CASSPGRSYGYTF	TGTGCCAGCAGCCCGGGTAGGAGCTATGGCTACACCTTC
TRBJ2-7	TRBV2	-	-	CASSDEAGEQYF	TGTGCCAGCAGTGACGAGGCGGGCGAGCAGTACTTC